The 24 T cell receptor beta chains below all came from one sample that was sequenced in a study of blood T cell repertoires in COVID-19. Method: immunoSEQ multiplex PCR; TCRdb's copy keeps in-frame clones and lacks some. The sample has roughly 260,000 clones, around nine tenths seen once. The sequenced sample was PBMCs or T cells enriched from blood (not recorded which). The receptors derive from a woman under 30 who had recovered from COVID-19.

The V gene is TRBV11-2, the J gene TRBJ1-1; maybe TRBD1 (5 bases). The CDR3 loop spans 15 amino acids. Germline V gives CDR1 SGHAT, CDR2 FQNNGV. The V and J ends lost 0 bases and 6 bases respectively, with 14 bases between them. CDR3 sequence: CASSLEGAGSAEAFF. CDR3 DNA: TGTGCCAGCAGCTTAGAAGGGGCAGGAAGCGCTGAAGCTTTCTTT.

The genes are TRBV5-1 and TRBJ2-1, with D perhaps matching TRBD2 (7 bases). Germline CDR1 is SGHRS and CDR2 is YFSETQ. The CDR3 length is 15 residues. V dropped 2 bases and J dropped 8 bases, with 17 bases sitting between them. In DNA, the CDR3 is TGCGCCAGCAGCTTTAGGGGGGGCCATGTTGATGAGCAGTTCTTC. Encoded protein: CASSFRGGHVDEQFF.

The chain couples TRBV13 to TRBJ2-3; D gene ambiguous. CDR1 and CDR2 from the germline V gene are PRHDT and FYEKMQ (reference sequence). V lost 8 bases, J lost 0 bases, and 12 bases lay in between. This CDR3 is 14 amino acids long. Here the CDR3 reads CASLVSYSTDTQYF. The CDR3 DNA reads TGTGCCAGCCTTGTATCCTATAGCACAGATACGCAGTATTTT.

A single count supports this clone. V usage is TRBV25-1 and J usage is TRBJ1-4, with D possibly TRBD1 on 5 matching bases. The CDR3 covers 15 residues. In germline, CDR1 is MGHDK, CDR2 SYGVNS. Trimming removed 5 bases at V and 8 bases at J, with 18 bases between. This CDR3 is CASSPMWGDGEKLFF. The CDR3 nucleotides are TGTGCCAGCAGTCCGATGTGGGGGGATGGGGAAAAACTGTTTTTT.

The chain couples TRBV7-2 to TRBJ2-3; 10 bases are a match to TRBD2. After removal of 5 bases from V and 4 bases from J, the junction contained 15 bases not matched to a gene. CDR1 is SGHTA, CDR2 FQGNSA, per germline. This CDR3 is built from 18 residues. In DNA, the CDR3 is TGTGCCAGCAGCGAAAATTTGGTAGCGGGAGGTGGCGCAGATACGCAGTATTTT. Translated: CASSENLVAGGGADTQYF.

There are a few counts of this clone. The chain uses TRBV9 and TRBJ2-7, with TRBD2 as a possible D gene (6 bases). Trimming removed 4 bases from V and 3 bases from J, with 17 bases in between. Germline lookup yields CDR1 SGDLS and CDR2 YYNGEE. The CDR3 contains 15 residues. The CDR3 protein is CASSRSGQPDYEQYF. CDR3 sequence (DNA): TGTGCCAGCAGCCGAAGCGGGCAGCCAGACTACGAGCAGTACTTC.

V and J are TRBV2 and TRBJ2-2; 10 bases line up with TRBD2. Trimming took 3 bases from V and 6 from J; bases not matched to a gene: 7. The CDR3 has 16 amino acids. Germline V CDR1 and CDR2: SNHLY, FYNNEI. CDR3 sequence (DNA): TGTGCCAGCAGTGATTGGGCTAGCGGGAGTGCCGGGGAGCTGTTTTTT. As protein: CASSDWASGSAGELFF.

The genes are TRBV7-8 and TRBJ2-7; 14 bases map to TRBD2. The CDR3 totals 18 residues. CDR1 and CDR2 from the germline V gene are SGHVS and FQNEAQ. J was trimmed by 3 bases and V by 5 bases; bases with no gene match: 12. The DNA of the CDR3 is TGTGCCAGCAGCAAGGGGACTAGCGGGAGAGAGTACTACTACGAGCAGTACTTC. This translates into CASSKGTSGREYYYEQYF.

This rearrangement joins TRBV11-2 to TRBJ2-1; 10 positions agree with TRBD2. The CDR3 runs 17 residues. Germline V gene data show CDR1 as SGHAT and CDR2 as FQNNGV. With V trimmed by 5 bases and J by 10 bases, 17 bases remained unmatched. As DNA, the CDR3 is TGTGCCAGCAGCCAGTGGTGGACTCGAGCGGGGGGGCCGGAGCAGTTCTTC. This sequence encodes CASSQWWTRAGGPEQFF. The whole variable domain, remainder taken from reference TRBV11-2 and TRBJ2-1, is EAGVAQSPRYKIIEKRQSVAFWCNPISGHATLYWYQQILGQGPKLLIQFQNNGVVDDSQLPKDRFSAERLKGVDSTLKIQPAKLEDSAVYLCASSQWWTRAGGPEQFFGPGTRLTVL.

The chain uses TRBV7-8 and TRBJ2-2; tentatively, D is TRBD2 (5 bases). The length of the CDR3 is 16 residues. V was pared by 4 bases and J by 0 bases, with 12 bases between. CDR1 is SGHVS, CDR2 FQNEAQ, per germline. CDR3 protein: CASSSLAPANTGELFF. The CDR3 DNA is TGTGCCAGCAGCTCGTTAGCGCCCGCGAACACCGGGGAGCTGTTTTTT.

Only one count was recorded for this clone. This chain connects TRBV30 to TRBJ1-2, with D possibly matching TRBD1 (5 bases). The CDR3 covers 12 residues. The V end was cut by 5 bases, the J end by 2 bases, with 9 bases between. Per germline, CDR1 GTSNPN and CDR2 SVGIG (reference sequence). This chain's CDR3 is CAWCQGNYGYTF. The CDR3 region has the DNA TGTGCCTGGTGTCAGGGAAACTATGGCTACACCTTC. The full variable domain, in which reference TRBV30 and TRBJ1-2 provide the parts outside the CDR3, is SQTIHQWPATLVQPVGSPLSLECTVEGTSNPNLYWYRQAAGRGLQLLFYSVGIGQISSEVPQNLSASRPQDRQFILSSKKLLLSDSGFYLCAWCQGNYGYTFGSGTRLTVV.

J is TRBJ2-1 and V is TRBV27, with D perhaps matching TRBD1 (6 bases). The CDR3 consists of 16 residues. V dropped 5 bases and J dropped 4 bases, with 18 bases sitting between them. Per the germline V gene, CDR1 is MNHEY and CDR2 is SMNVEV (reference sequence). The CDR3 region is CASSAHREVGYNEQFF. Written as DNA, the CDR3 is TGTGCCAGCAGTGCCCACAGGGAAGTTGGGTACAATGAGCAGTTCTTC.

This clone was counted once. The chain combines TRBV29-1 with TRBJ2-3; 10 nucleotides match TRBD2. CDR1 and CDR2 from the germline V gene are SQVTM and ANQGSEA. V shed 6 bases, J shed 6 bases, and the junction held 15 bases outside the gene matches. This CDR3 is built from 16 residues. CDR3: CSVGTSAQKWGDTQYF. CDR3 bases: TGCAGCGTCGGGACTAGCGCCCAGAAATGGGGGGATACGCAGTATTTT.

The V gene is TRBV4-1, the J gene TRBJ1-5; the match to TRBD1 covers 10 bases. Losses at the gene ends were 1 base for V and 5 bases for J; bases not matched to a gene: 5. Germline V CDR1 and CDR2: MGHRA, YSYEKL. This CDR3 comprises 16 residues. In DNA form, the CDR3 reads TGCGCCAGCAGCCAAGCACCGGGACAGGGGTATCAGCCCCAGCATTTT. Its protein product is CASSQAPGQGYQPQHF.

CDR3 amino acids: CASSLRTGGYEQFF. The CDR3 nucleotides read TGTGCCAGCTCACTAAGGACAGGTGGCTATGAGCAGTTCTTC. V and J are TRBV18 and TRBJ2-1, with 7 nucleotides matching TRBD1. Germline CDR1 is KGHSH and CDR2 is LQKENI. The CDR3 length is 14 residues. With V trimmed by 4 bases and J by 8 bases, 8 bases remained unmatched.

With respect to this clone: The junction differs from germline at one of its ends, possibly a read error. The chain uses TRBV6-1 and TRBJ2-7; 9 bases map to TRBD1. Germline CDR1 is MNHNS and CDR2 is SASEGT. CDR3 size: 15 residues. CDR3 DNA: TGTGCCAGCAGTGAGACAGGGGGAGCTATCTACGAGCAGTATTTC. Translating gives CASSETGGAIYEQYF.

J is TRBJ1-1 and V is TRBV27; TRBD1 might be the D (5 bases). CDR3 length: 12 amino acids. Looked up from germline, CDR1 is MNHEY and CDR2 is SMNVEV (reference sequence). With 10 bases removed from V and 3 bases from J, the gap between germline ends came to 12 bases. For the CDR3, the DNA is TGTGCCACTCAGCGGGGGGACACTGAAGCTTTCTTT. Translated: CATQRGDTEAFF.

The rearrangement uses TRBV5-1 and TRBJ2-5; 10 nucleotides align to TRBD1. The CDR3 loop spans 15 amino acids. Germline CDR1 reads SGHRS; CDR2 reads YFSETQ. Trimming took 0 bases from V and 5 from J; bases not matched to a gene: 4. This chain's CDR3 is CASSLAGQGDETQYF. The CDR3 DNA is TGCGCCAGCAGCTTGGCCGGACAGGGGGACGAGACCCAGTACTTC.

V is TRBV7-9 and J is TRBJ2-4; TRBD1 matches at 10 bases. The V segment lost 4 bases and the J segment 1 base; nucleotides outside the gene matches: 7. Germline assignment: CDR1 SEHNR and CDR2 FQNEAQ (reference sequence). The CDR3 totals 17 residues. The CDR3 spells CASSWDRGYGAKNIQYF. The CDR3 DNA sequence: TGTGCCAGCAGCTGGGACAGGGGATATGGGGCCAAAAACATTCAGTACTTC.

This chain links TRBV11-2 with TRBJ1-5, with 7 bases fitting TRBD1. The CDR3 has 14 residues. The germline V gene encodes CDR1 SGHAT and CDR2 FQNNGV. Trimming removed 8 bases from V and 7 bases from J; junction bases left unmatched: 11. This chain's CDR3 is CASGKDRYGQPQHF. DNA of the CDR3: TGTGCCAGCGGGAAGGACAGGTACGGCCAGCCCCAGCATTTT.

The V call is TRBV29-1, the J call TRBJ2-1; TRBD1 is a possible D gene (5 bases). Germline V CDR1 and CDR2: SQVTM, ANQGSEA. The CDR3 totals 14 residues. V was pared by 7 bases and J by 0 bases, with 13 bases between. As DNA, the CDR3 is TGCAGCGGCGGACATCTGAGCTCCTACAATGAGCAGTTCTTC. Protein sequence: CSGGHLSSYNEQFF.

This sequence joins TRBV9 and TRBJ1-3; TRBD1 matches 7 bases. The CDR3 runs 16 residues. Per the germline V gene, CDR1 is SGDLS and CDR2 is YYNGEE. The ends lost 4 bases at V and 4 bases at J; junction bases unmatched: 11. The CDR3 bases are TGTGCCAGCAGCACTACTAGGGGGCTTGGGGGAAACACCATATATTTT. Translated, it gives CASSTTRGLGGNTIYF. Full variable domain (missing parts from reference TRBV9 and TRBJ1-3): DSGVTQTPKHLITATGQRVTLRCSPRSGDLSVYWYQQSLDQGLQFLIQYYNGEERAKGNILERFSAQQFPDLHSELNLSSLELGDSALYFCASSTTRGLGGNTIYFGEGSWLTVV.

This chain uses TRBV28 with TRBJ2-1, with 8 nucleotides matching TRBD2. The CDR3 totals 11 residues. Germline V lookup: CDR1 MDHEN, CDR2 SYDVKM. The V segment lost 7 bases and the J segment 13 bases; nucleotides outside the gene matches: 6. This chain's CDR3 is CASTAGGGQFF. DNA for the CDR3: TGTGCCAGCACGGCGGGGGGTGGACAGTTCTTC.

The J gene is TRBJ1-5, the V gene TRBV6-5; D gene uncertain. V was clipped by 6 bases and J by 4 bases, with 10 bases between them. Germline CDR1 and CDR2: MNHEY and SVGAGI. This CDR3 contains 13 residues. This CDR3 is CASSRARNQPQHF. The DNA for the CDR3 is TGTGCCAGCAGCCGCGCTCGGAATCAGCCCCAGCATTTT.